The rows below give T cell receptor beta chains drawn from one sample of a study of blood T cell repertoires in COVID-19. This table comes from immunoSEQ multiplex PCR, and its TCRdb copy is limited to in-frame clones, with some not included. This table has 200,000 to 300,000 clones, just under 90% appearing once. The sample was peripheral blood. The receptors derive from a woman aged 35 to 49 with acute or convalescent COVID-19. CDR3s include the opening cysteine and the closing phenylalanine or tryptophan. Some rows mark clone size as missing; the rest say once, few, many or name a class of expanded clone.

CDR3 protein: CASSIGGTVGQGYTF
clone size: NA
V gene: TRBV19
J gene: TRBJ1-2

CDR3 protein: CAWSVTRNNSPLHF
clone size: NA
V gene: TRBV30
J gene: TRBJ1-6

CDR3 protein: CASSLGTGLDLEAFF
clone size: NA
V gene: TRBV5-4
J gene: TRBJ1-1

CDR3 protein: CASSMALLDTQYF
clone size: NA
V gene: TRBV19
J gene: TRBJ2-3

CDR3 protein: CASSPQIYSNQPQHF
clone size: NA
V gene: TRBV4-2
J gene: TRBJ1-5

CDR3 protein: CASSQAGNTIYF
clone size: NA
V gene: TRBV11-2
J gene: TRBJ1-3

CDR3 protein: CASSFRITHGQSFYGYTF
clone size: NA
V gene: TRBV5-6
J gene: TRBJ1-2

CDR3 protein: CASSLVKGVGTQYF
clone size: NA
V gene: TRBV5-5
J gene: TRBJ2-5

CDR3 protein: CASSVGGGTGNEQFF
clone size: NA
V gene: TRBV9
J gene: TRBJ2-1

CDR3 protein: CASSRTGRNTIYF
clone size: NA
V gene: TRBV11-2
J gene: TRBJ1-3

CDR3 protein: CASSFWGSLSDSKTEAFF
clone size: NA
V gene: TRBV5-6
J gene: TRBJ1-1

CDR3 protein: CASSPPGGLGYTF
clone size: NA
V gene: TRBV12-3/TRBV12-4
J gene: TRBJ1-2

CDR3 protein: CASSQGPVGLAGGADTQYF
clone size: once
V gene: TRBV4-1
J gene: TRBJ2-3

CDR3 protein: CASSWTGHNYGYTF
clone size: many
V gene: TRBV2
J gene: TRBJ1-2

CDR3 protein: CASSIRRDRATNQPQHF
clone size: NA
V gene: TRBV19
J gene: TRBJ1-5

CDR3 protein: CASSLRGLAYGYTF
clone size: NA
V gene: TRBV5-1
J gene: TRBJ1-2

CDR3 protein: CASSLGNGAGYTF
clone size: NA
V gene: TRBV7-2
J gene: TRBJ1-2